Listed here are 14 T cell receptor beta chains from one sample, sequenced in a study of T cell changes during pregnancy in multiple sclerosis. Data came from immunoSEQ multiplex PCR; TCRdb stores just in-frame clones and leaves some out. In the table there are under 40,000 clones, 90% to 95% of which are singletons. The material was CD8+ T cells from peripheral blood mononuclear cells, obtained in the third trimester of pregnancy. The receptor source for this set is a female donor with multiple sclerosis, enrolled in a pregnancy study.

The V call is TRBV15, the J call TRBJ1-2; D unresolved. The CDR3 spans 15 residues. The ends were cut back, 3 bases at V and 2 bases at J, with 13 bases in the middle. Looked up from germline, CDR1 is LNHNV and CDR2 is YYDKDF (reference sequence). The CDR3 sequence is CATSREGGINYGYTF. The CDR3 DNA sequence: TGTGCCACCAGCAGGGAGGGAGGGATAAACTATGGCTACACCTTC. Variable domain in full (rest from reference TRBV15 and TRBJ1-2): DAMVIQNPRYQVTQFGKPVTLSCSQTLNHNVMYWYQQKSSQAPKLLFHYYDKDFNNEADTPDNFQSRRPNTSFCFLDIRSPGLGDTAMYLCATSREGGINYGYTFGSGTRLTVV.

V gene TRBV27 combines with J gene TRBJ2-1; TRBD1 is a possible D gene (6 bases). Trimming shortened V by 5 bases and J by 1 base, and 9 bases separated the two germline ends. CDR3 length: 14 amino acids. CDR1 and CDR2 (germline): MNHEY, SMNVEV (reference sequence). The chain's CDR3 is CASSRTVSYNEQFF. CDR3 DNA sequence: TGTGCCAGCAGTAGGACAGTTTCCTACAATGAGCAGTTCTTC.

This chain's CDR3 is CASSEGGGINEKLFF. The CDR3 region has the DNA TGTGCCAGCAGTGAAGGGGGAGGGATTAATGAAAAACTGTTTTTT. The chain uses TRBV6-1 and TRBJ1-4, with D unresolved. CDR1 is MNHNS and CDR2 is SASEGT in the germline V gene. V was clipped by 1 base and J by 4 bases, with 10 bases between them. The CDR3 is 15 residues long.

The chain recombines TRBV2 with TRBJ1-2; TRBD1 matches 9 bases. Germline V CDR1 and CDR2: SNHLY, FYNNEI. With 0 bases clipped from V and 1 base from J, the junction kept 0 bases outside the gene matches. The CDR3 has 15 residues. The CDR3 nucleotides are TGTGCCAGCAGTGAAGCGGGACAGGGTAACTATGGCTACACCTTC. As protein: CASSEAGQGNYGYTF.

This rearrangement joins TRBV7-6 to TRBJ2-3; 8 bases fit TRBD1. This CDR3 is 15 amino acids long. Germline loops: CDR1 SGHVS, CDR2 FNYEAQ. Unmatched junction bases numbered 6, after V lost 5 bases and J lost 2 bases. CDR3 bases: TGTGCCAGCAGCACCACAGGGGGTTTCACAGATACGCAGTATTTT. Its translation is CASSTTGGFTDTQYF. Variable domain in full (rest from reference TRBV7-6 and TRBJ2-3): GAGVSQSPRYKVTKRGQDVALRCDPISGHVSLYWYRQALGQGPEFLTYFNYEAQQDKSGLPNDRFSAERPEGSISTLTIQRTEQRDSAMYRCASSTTGGFTDTQYFGPGTRLTVL.

The chain couples TRBV9 to TRBJ1-5; TRBD1 aligns across 8 bases. Germline CDR1 reads SGDLS; CDR2 reads YYNGEE. The CDR3 has 15 amino acids. Germline trimming cut 3 bases from V and 7 bases from J; bases unmatched to any gene: 9. In nucleotides, the CDR3 is TGTGCCAGCAGCGGGGGACAGGCCCCGGGGCAGCCCCAGCATTTT. It yields the protein CASSGGQAPGQPQHF.

V gene TRBV7-6 combines with J gene TRBJ2-2, with TRBD2 matching over 12 bases. The V and J ends lost 3 bases and 0 bases, in that order; junction bases with no gene match: 8. The CDR3 length is 19 residues. CDR1 SGHVS and CDR2 FNYEAQ come from the germline V gene. The CDR3 region is CASSFLAGGPLSNTGELFF. CDR3 nucleotide sequence: TGTGCCAGCAGCTTCCTAGCGGGGGGGCCGCTTTCGAACACCGGGGAGCTGTTTTTT.

The gene calls are TRBV5-1 and TRBJ2-7; TRBD1 matches at 9 bases. The CDR3 has 16 amino acids. V shed 3 bases and J 1 base; nucleotides not matched to a gene: 8. Per germline, CDR1 SGHRS and CDR2 YFSETQ. CDR3 nucleotide sequence: TGCGCCAGCAGCTCTGCCCGGGACAGGGTTTCCTACGAGCAGTACTTC. Translation: CASSSARDRVSYEQYF.

The gene calls are TRBV7-9 and TRBJ2-5; the D gene is possibly TRBD2 (6 bases). Germline assignment: CDR1 SEHNR and CDR2 FQNEAQ (reference sequence). Trimming stripped 5 bases from V and 4 bases from J, with 20 bases between. There are 16 residues in the CDR3. DNA for the CDR3: TGTGCCAGCAGCAAGGATATTGGCCAGGAGGGAGAGACCCAGTACTTC. This encodes CASSKDIGQEGETQYF.

The V and J genes are TRBV2 and TRBJ2-7; 8 nucleotides agree with TRBD1. Germline lookup yields CDR1 SNHLY and CDR2 FYNNEI. V dropped 4 bases and J dropped 3; count of bases not matched to a gene: 5. The CDR3 covers 14 residues. CDR3 nucleotides: TGTGCCAGCAGTGTTGGACAGGGCGGCTACGAGCAGTACTTC. Translating it yields CASSVGQGGYEQYF.

The chain uses TRBV2 and TRBJ2-2, with TRBD2 identical over 9 bases. V lost 10 bases, J lost 5 bases, and 11 bases stayed unmatched. Looked up from germline, CDR1 is SNHLY and CDR2 is FYNNEI. The CDR3 loop spans 15 amino acids. CDR3 nucleotide sequence: TGTGCCACCCGCCTTCTAGCGGGGCGGACCGGGGAGCTGTTTTTT. Residues: CATRLLAGRTGELFF. The whole variable domain, remainder taken from reference TRBV2 and TRBJ2-2, is EPEVTQTPSHQVTQMGQEVILRCVPISNHLYFYWYRQILGQKVEFLVSFYNNEISEKSEIFDDQFSVERPDGSNFTLKIRSTKLEDSAMYFCATRLLAGRTGELFFGEGSRLTVL.

J is TRBJ1-2 and V is TRBV27; TRBD1 matches at 9 bases. Looked up from germline, CDR1 is MNHEY and CDR2 is SMNVEV (reference sequence). The CDR3 spans 13 residues. The trim removed 3 bases at V and 9 bases at J, leaving 5 bases unmatched. The CDR3 sequence: CASSFGDRVSYTF. The CDR3 region has the DNA TGTGCCAGCAGTTTCGGGGACAGGGTTAGCTACACCTTC.

J is TRBJ1-5 and V is TRBV30; D ambiguous. The CDR3 length is 12 residues. V dropped 2 bases and J dropped 5 bases, with 7 bases sitting between them. The germline gives CDR1 GTSNPN, CDR2 SVGIG (reference sequence). The CDR3 region is CAWSPPDQPQHF. CDR3 sequence (DNA): TGTGCCTGGAGTCCCCCCGATCAGCCCCAGCATTTT.

J is TRBJ2-1 and V is TRBV30; TRBD2 is a possible D gene (5 bases). CDR3 length equals 12 residues. From germline, CDR1 is GTSNPN and CDR2 SVGIG (reference sequence). Between the trimmed V and J ends, which lost 5 bases and 6 bases, there was a span of 11 bases. DNA of the CDR3: TGTGCCTGGGATCTACTAGGCAATGAGCAGTTCTTC. This translates into CAWDLLGNEQFF.